The T cell receptor (beta chain) described here comes from a study of response to subunit inactivated influenza vaccine. Study-wide findings and caveats: New T cells are recruited in small numbers by each seasonal influenza vaccination, according to the authors' suggestion.

This clonotype was observed a few times. Its antigen is as yet unknown. Each CDR3 protein is one row after TCRdb ran MiXCR on the RT-PCR reads. The repertoire holds 590,000 or so distinct CDR3 sequences, with roughly 15% as singletons. Germline CDR1 SGHRS, CDR2 YFSETQ. V lost 5 bases, J lost 7 bases, and 5 bases stayed unmatched. The CDR3 has 13 residues. The chain has TRBV5-1 and TRBJ2-1; TRBD2 agrees at 8 bases. This TCR came from a man aged 50 to 60 who received an inactivated influenza vaccine. The sample consisted of PBMCs from blood, taken 14 days before vaccination. The CDR3 loop is CASRGTSGNEQFF. Written as DNA, the CDR3 is TGCGCCAGCAGAGGAACTAGCGGAAATGAGCAGTTCTTC.